The 31 T cell receptor beta chains below were found in one sample sequenced in a study of regulatory T cells in long-lasting Graves disease. Researchers made TCR beta libraries by using iRepertoire HTBI primers and running Arm-PCR on CDR3 regions. TCRdb processed the multiplex PCR reads anew with MiXCR; each CDR3 protein has one entry. The data show hundreds of thousands of distinct CDR3 sequences, with 16% seen just once and 25% to 30% held by the top ten. The time point was: newly diagnosed GD, antithyroid drugs for less than 3 months. PBMC RNA was the source of the TCR library. This sample also appeared in a second study, on T cells in Graves' hyperthyroidism and ophthalmopathy.

The input for sequencing was peripheral blood mononuclear cells (PBMCs), taken at new diagnosis, from a patient treated with antithyroid drugs. The receptors stem from a man in his forties or fifties with Graves disease.

This clonotype was picked up many times. The chain couples TRBV7-9 to TRBJ2-2; possible D gene TRBD2, 5 bases. The CDR3 is made up of 15 amino acids. Deletions cut 3 bases from V and 7 bases from J, with 15 bases between. Germline V CDR1 and CDR2: SEHNR, FQNEAQ (reference sequence). CDR3 nucleotides: TGTGCCAGCAGCTTCAGAGGGCCCACCGGCGGGGAGCTGTTTTTT. This gives the protein CASSFRGPTGGELFF.

This clonotype was observed many times. The V and J genes are TRBV27 and TRBJ2-7; D remains ambiguous. This CDR3 region has 14 residues. Trimming cost V 0 bases and J 3 bases, with 9 bases left between them. CDR1 and CDR2 from the germline V gene are MNHEY and SMNVEV (reference sequence). The CDR3 region has the DNA TGTGCCAGCAGTTTATCGGCCCGGAACTACGAGCAGTACTTC. Translated, it gives CASSLSARNYEQYF.

This clonotype has just a few counts. V gene TRBV7-9 combines with J gene TRBJ1-6, with D possibly TRBD1 on 5 matching bases. This CDR3 comprises 14 residues. Germline V gives CDR1 SEHNR, CDR2 FQNEAQ (reference sequence). V was shortened by 5 bases and J by 9 bases, with 14 bases between the two germline ends. CDR3 residues: CASSQEGLASPLHF. The CDR3 coding sequence is TGTGCCAGCAGCCAGGAGGGGTTAGCTTCACCCCTCCACTTT.

This clonotype has only a few counts. The chain combines TRBV27 with TRBJ2-5, with TRBD2 matching 15 bases. Germline V lookup: CDR1 MNHEY, CDR2 SMNVEV (reference sequence). J was trimmed by 4 bases and V by 6 bases; bases with no gene match: 12. The CDR3 contains 18 residues. The CDR3 here is CASRRTSGGARNVETQYF. For the CDR3, the DNA is TGTGCCAGCAGGCGGACTAGCGGGGGGGCCAGAAACGTAGAGACCCAGTACTTC.

The chain couples TRBV28 to TRBJ1-1; 9 bases match TRBD1. The J segment lost 5 bases and the V segment lost 8 bases, leaving 12 bases of the junction unmatched. The V gene's germline CDR1 is MDHEN and CDR2 SYDVKM. This CDR3 is 15 amino acids long. The CDR3 is CASAGQGGWNTEAFF. The CDR3 DNA follows: TGTGCCAGCGCGGGACAGGGAGGATGGAATACTGAAGCTTTCTTT.

This clonotype has more than one count but fewer than ten. This chain links TRBV6-1 with TRBJ1-1; D unresolved. Germline V gene data show CDR1 as MNHNS and CDR2 as SASEGT. Between the trimmed V and J ends, which lost 1 base and 1 base, there was a span of 7 bases. The CDR3 totals 14 residues. The CDR3 coding sequence is TGTGCCAGCAGTGAAGGTCCACGGAACACTGAAGCTTTCTTT. Translated, it gives CASSEGPRNTEAFF.

The rearrangement uses TRBV5-1 and TRBJ1-2; tentative D call: TRBD1 (6 bases). The CDR3 runs to 13 residues. Germline CDR1 is SGHRS and CDR2 is YFSETQ. The V gene lost 4 bases and the J gene lost 6 bases, with 13 bases spanning the gap. This chain's CDR3 is CASSPGAQNGYTF. The CDR3, as DNA: TGCGCCAGCAGCCCAGGGGCACAAAATGGCTACACCTTC.

This clonotype was recorded many times. The chain uses TRBV5-1 and TRBJ2-7, with unresolved D. The V end was cut by 2 bases, the J end by 0 bases, with 9 bases between. The CDR3 runs 14 residues. Per the germline V gene, CDR1 is SGHRS and CDR2 is YFSETQ. CDR3 sequence reads: CASSFSTSSYEQYF. CDR3 coding DNA: TGCGCCAGCAGCTTTTCCACGAGCTCCTACGAGCAGTACTTC. The complete variable domain, with remaining parts taken from reference TRBV5-1 and TRBJ2-7, reads KAGVTQTPRYLIKTRGQQVTLSCSPISGHRSVSWYQQTPGQGLQFLFEYFSETQRNKGNFPGRFSGRQFSNSRSEMNVSTLELGDSALYLCASSFSTSSYEQYFGPGTRLTVT.

The chain links TRBV14 to TRBJ2-7; the match to TRBD1 covers 9 bases. Germline CDR1 reads SGHDN; CDR2 reads FVKESK. The CDR3 totals 13 residues. V shed 6 bases and J 5 bases; nucleotides not matched to a gene: 5. The CDR3 is CASRSTGGHEQYF. The CDR3, as DNA: TGTGCCAGCAGGTCAACAGGGGGCCACGAGCAGTACTTC. Full variable domain (missing parts from reference TRBV14 and TRBJ2-7): EAGVTQFPSHSVIEKGQTVTLRCDPISGHDNLYWYRRVMGKEIKFLLHFVKESKQDESGMPNNRFLAERTGGTYSTLKVQPAELEDSGVYFCASRSTGGHEQYFGPGTRLTVT.

This clonotype showed up just a few times. V gene TRBV20-1 combines with J gene TRBJ2-5, with 9 bases fitting TRBD1. The length of the CDR3 is 14 residues. Per the germline V gene, CDR1 is DFQATT and CDR2 is SNEGSKA (reference sequence). Unmatched junction bases numbered 7, after V lost 3 bases and J lost 5 bases. The CDR3 bases are TGCAGTGCTAGCCCGGGACAGGGAGATGAGACCCAGTACTTC. It yields the protein CSASPGQGDETQYF.

The V gene is TRBV5-4, the J gene TRBJ1-4; D is perhaps TRBD1 (5 bases). The CDR3 loop spans 13 amino acids. The ends were cut back, 2 bases at V and 10 bases at J, with 12 bases in the middle. The germline gives CDR1 SGHNT, CDR2 YYREEE (reference sequence). The DNA of the CDR3 is TGTGCCAGCAGCTTCCGGCAGGGCGGAAAACTGTTTTTT. Translating it yields CASSFRQGGKLFF.

This clonotype occurred many times. The chain recombines TRBV2 with TRBJ2-7; no clear D gene. The germline CDR1 and CDR2 sequences are SNHLY and FYNNEI. V was clipped by 6 bases and J by 2 bases, with 14 bases between them. The CDR3 consists of 14 residues. The chain's CDR3 is CASREPTVTYEQYF. The CDR3 DNA sequence: TGTGCCAGCAGGGAACCGACCGTAACCTACGAGCAGTACTTC.

The V gene is TRBV29-1, the J gene TRBJ1-4, with D unclear. CDR3 length: 10 amino acids. Germline loops: CDR1 SQVTM, CDR2 ANQGSEA. The CDR3 DNA sequence: TGCAGGGCCCGGGAGGAAAAACTGTTTTTT. This codes for CRAREEKLFF.

This clonotype was seen repeatedly, ten times or more. This chain joins TRBV5-1 and TRBJ2-4, with a possible D match to TRBD2 (5 bases). In germline, CDR1 is SGHRS, CDR2 YFSETQ. The V end was cut by 3 bases, the J end by 6 bases, with 10 bases between. The CDR3 has 13 residues. The CDR3 region has the DNA TGCGCCAGCAGCTCGGGAACCCTAAACATTCAGTACTTC. Translation: CASSSGTLNIQYF.

The chain links TRBV19 to TRBJ1-5; D is perhaps TRBD1 (5 bases). V gave up 8 bases and J gave up 0 bases, with 11 bases separating them. The CDR3 has 14 amino acids. The V gene's germline CDR1 is LNHDA and CDR2 SQIVND (reference sequence). The CDR3 bases are TGTGCCAGTGGGACGGCGGATAGCAATCAGCCCCAGCATTTT. Its protein is CASGTADSNQPQHF. The full variable domain, in which reference TRBV19 and TRBJ1-5 provide the parts outside the CDR3, is DGGITQSPKYLFRKEGQNVTLSCEQNLNHDAMYWYRQDPGQGLRLIYYSQIVNDFQKGDIAEGYSVSREKKESFPLTVTSAQKNPTAFYLCASGTADSNQPQHFGDGTRLSIL.

This clonotype has ten or more counts. CDR3 amino acids: CASSGQMGGNTEAFF. CDR3 in DNA: TGTGCCAGCAGTGGACAGATGGGGGGGAACACTGAAGCTTTCTTT. The chain employs TRBV2 and TRBJ1-1, with D possibly being TRBD1 (5 bases). V was clipped by 4 bases and J by 1 base, with 13 bases between them. The CDR3 is 15 amino acids. In germline, CDR1 is SNHLY, CDR2 FYNNEI.

A few counts support this clonotype. The gene calls are TRBV9 and TRBJ2-2; 12 bases align to TRBD1. The CDR3 spans 16 residues. V lost 3 bases, J lost 9 bases, and 9 bases stayed unmatched. Germline V gene lookup returns CDR1 SGDLS and CDR2 YYNGEE. The CDR3 region is CASSAAGTGGGRELFF. CDR3 DNA: TGTGCCAGCAGCGCTGCCGGGACAGGGGGCGGAAGGGAGCTGTTTTTT. The variable domain in full, completed from reference TRBV9 and TRBJ2-2, reads DSGVTQTPKHLITATGQRVTLRCSPRSGDLSVYWYQQSLDQGLQFLIQYYNGEERAKGNILERFSAQQFPDLHSELNLSSLELGDSALYFCASSAAGTGGGRELFFGEGSRLTVL.

The sample holds a few counts of this clonotype. CDR3 nucleotides: TGCGCCAGCAGCTTGGGAGAGGGGAACACTGAAGCTTTCTTT. Translation gives CASSLGEGNTEAFF. The gene calls are TRBV5-1 and TRBJ1-1; D is undetermined. V lost 0 bases and J lost 1, with 7 bases in between. The CDR3 has 14 residues. Germline V gene sequence: CDR1 SGHRS, CDR2 YFSETQ.

This clonotype appeared many times. This chain links TRBV2 with TRBJ2-1; 9 bases match TRBD2. Germline V gene sequence: CDR1 SNHLY, CDR2 FYNNEI. The V and J ends lost 6 bases and 7 bases, in that order; junction bases with no gene match: 10. This CDR3 has 15 amino acids. Here the CDR3 DNA reads TGTGCCAGCAGGGGTCGGCGGGGGGGCTCAAATGAGCAGTTCTTC. This gives the protein CASRGRRGGSNEQFF. The full variable domain, in which reference TRBV2 and TRBJ2-1 provide the parts outside the CDR3, is EPEVTQTPSHQVTQMGQEVILRCVPISNHLYFYWYRQILGQKVEFLVSFYNNEISEKSEIFDDQFSVERPDGSNFTLKIRSTKLEDSAMYFCASRGRRGGSNEQFFGPGTRLTVL.

The chain employs TRBV6-1 and TRBJ1-1, with 10 bases that match TRBD1. V shed 6 bases and J 5 bases; nucleotides not matched to a gene: 9. Germline values: CDR1 MNHNS, CDR2 SASEGT. CDR3 size: 15 residues. The CDR3 here is CASRNPDRGGTEAFF. DNA of the CDR3: TGTGCCAGCAGAAATCCGGACAGGGGGGGGACTGAAGCTTTCTTT.

This clonotype was detected many times. The V and J genes are TRBV29-1 and TRBJ2-5; either TRBD1 or TRBD2 may supply D (5 bases each). V dropped 4 bases and J dropped 1 base, with 10 bases sitting between them. The CDR3 covers 13 residues. CDR1 and CDR2 from the germline V gene are SQVTM and ANQGSEA. Here the CDR3 DNA reads TGCAGCGTTGGACCCGGGGCCCAAGAGACCCAGTACTTC. It specifies CSVGPGAQETQYF.

Note on this clonotype: A single base is all that separates this from a far larger clone, so a read error is likely. The chain links TRBV2 to TRBJ2-3; either TRBD1 or TRBD2 may supply D (6 bases each). The V and J ends lost 6 bases and 7 bases respectively, with 17 bases between them. CDR1 and CDR2 (germline): SNHLY, FYNNEI. The CDR3 totals 14 residues. CDR3 in DNA: TGTGCCAGCAGGCGTGGTAGGGGGGATAATACGCAGTATTTT. It codes for CASRRGRGDNTQYF.

This clonotype was counted a few times. The V and J genes are TRBV7-9 and TRBJ2-1; no clear D gene. CDR3 length equals 15 residues. Trimming cost V 6 bases and J 2 bases, with 14 bases left between them. From germline, CDR1 is SEHNR and CDR2 FQNEAQ (reference sequence). The CDR3 nucleotides are TGTGCCAGCAGATCGGAAGTTTTAACCTACAATGAGCAGTTCTTC. Its translation is CASRSEVLTYNEQFF.

This clonotype was seen many times. This chain joins TRBV6-9 and TRBJ2-1; 11 positions agree with TRBD2. The CDR3 has 11 residues. Trimming took 2 bases from V and 15 from J; bases not matched to a gene: 0. Germline V gene sequence: CDR1 MNHGY, CDR2 SVAAGI. The CDR3 DNA follows: TGTGCCAGCAGTTATGGGACTAGCGGGTTCTTC. Protein sequence: CASSYGTSGFF.

This clonotype was detected many times. The genes are TRBV7-2 and TRBJ2-1; TRBD1 matches 9 bases. The CDR3 is made up of 15 amino acids. V gave up 5 bases and J gave up 2 bases; unmatched junction bases: 4. CDR1 SGHTA and CDR2 FQGNSA come from the germline V gene. The CDR3 sequence is CASSGQGITYNEQFF. In nucleotides, the CDR3 is TGTGCCAGCAGCGGACAGGGGATTACCTACAATGAGCAGTTCTTC.

This clonotype was recorded many times. The chain employs TRBV6-1 and TRBJ1-1, with a tentative D call TRBD1 (5 bases). Germline V gene sequence: CDR1 MNHNS, CDR2 SASEGT. V lost 5 bases and J lost 3, with 10 bases in between. The CDR3 is 13 residues long. For the CDR3, the DNA is TGTGCCAGCAGTCGGGACGGCTACACTGAAGCTTTCTTT. It translates to CASSRDGYTEAFF.

This clonotype was seen ten or more times. This chain joins TRBV7-2 and TRBJ2-2, with D maybe TRBD1 (5 bases). With 6 bases removed from V and 1 base from J, the gap between germline ends came to 12 bases. The germline V gene has CDR1 SGHTA and CDR2 FQGNSA. The CDR3 is 15 amino acids. The CDR3 nucleotides read TGTGCCAGCAGACGACCCACAGGGAACACCGGGGAGCTGTTTTTT. Amino acids: CASRRPTGNTGELFF. Full variable domain (missing parts from reference TRBV7-2 and TRBJ2-2): GAGVSQSPSNKVTEKGKDVELRCDPISGHTALYWYRQSLGQGLEFLIYFQGNSAPDKSGLPSDRFSAERTGGSVSTLTIQRTQQEDSAVYLCASRRPTGNTGELFFGEGSRLTVL.

The chain combines TRBV7-3 with TRBJ1-1; 10 bases align to TRBD1. This CDR3 is 15 amino acids long. J gave up 1 base and V 5 bases, and 4 bases lay outside the gene matches. CDR1 and CDR2 (germline): SGHTA, FQGTGA. CDR3 protein: CASSRQGAGNTEAFF. The DNA of the CDR3 is TGTGCCAGCAGCCGACAGGGGGCTGGGAACACTGAAGCTTTCTTT.

This clonotype appeared many times. V is TRBV12-5 and J is TRBJ2-7; 7 bases align to TRBD1. Looked up from germline, CDR1 is LGHNT and CDR2 is FRNRAP. The CDR3 extends over 14 amino acids. J lost 1 base, V lost 6 bases, and 6 bases had no gene match. In nucleotides, the CDR3 is TGTGCTAGTGGGTACGGGACAGTGTCCTACGAGCAGTACTTC. Its translation: CASGYGTVSYEQYF.

Ten or more counts support this clonotype. J is TRBJ1-2 and V is TRBV3-1; D is ambiguous. V was cut by 0 bases and J by 8 bases, with 13 bases left in between. The CDR3 is 14 amino acids. From germline, CDR1 is LGHDT and CDR2 YNNKEL (reference sequence). The CDR3 reads CASSQDGRTWGYTF. CDR3 coding DNA: TGTGCCAGCAGCCAAGACGGCCGGACCTGGGGCTACACCTTC.

This clonotype has ten or more counts. The chain couples TRBV10-3 to TRBJ2-5, with 7 bases that match TRBD2. Germline V lookup: CDR1 ENHRY, CDR2 SYGVKD. The CDR3 contains 13 residues. Trimming at V came to 4 bases and at J to 4 bases, leaving 3 bases not matched to a gene. The CDR3 nucleotides read TGTGCCATCAGTGGACCGGGGGGAGAGACCCAGTACTTC. It specifies CAISGPGGETQYF.